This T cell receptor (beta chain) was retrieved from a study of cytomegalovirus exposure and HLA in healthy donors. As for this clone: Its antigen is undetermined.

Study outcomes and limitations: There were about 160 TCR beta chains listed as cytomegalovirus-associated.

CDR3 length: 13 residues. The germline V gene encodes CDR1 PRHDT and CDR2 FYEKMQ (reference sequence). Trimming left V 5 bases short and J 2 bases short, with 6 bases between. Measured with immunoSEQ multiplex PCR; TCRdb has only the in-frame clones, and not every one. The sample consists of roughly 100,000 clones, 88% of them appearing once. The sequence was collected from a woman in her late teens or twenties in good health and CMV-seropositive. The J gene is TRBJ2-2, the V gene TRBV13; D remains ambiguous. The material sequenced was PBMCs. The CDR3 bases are TGTGCCAGCAGCCTTCTTAACACCGGGGAGCTGTTTTTT. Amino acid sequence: CASSLLNTGELFF.